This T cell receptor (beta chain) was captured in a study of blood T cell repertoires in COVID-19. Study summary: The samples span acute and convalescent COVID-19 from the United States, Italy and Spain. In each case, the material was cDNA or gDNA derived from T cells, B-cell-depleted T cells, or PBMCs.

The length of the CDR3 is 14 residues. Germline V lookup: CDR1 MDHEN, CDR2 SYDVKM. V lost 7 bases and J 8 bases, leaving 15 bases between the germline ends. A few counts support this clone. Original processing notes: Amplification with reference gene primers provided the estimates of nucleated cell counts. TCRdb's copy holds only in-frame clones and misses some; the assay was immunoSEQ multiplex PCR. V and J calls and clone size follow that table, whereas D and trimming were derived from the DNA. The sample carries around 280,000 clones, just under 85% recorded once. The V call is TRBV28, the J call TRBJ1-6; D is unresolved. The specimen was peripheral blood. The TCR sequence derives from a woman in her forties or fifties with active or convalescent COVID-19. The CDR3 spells CASITSQVYSPLHF. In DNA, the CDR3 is TGTGCCAGCATCACCTCGCAGGTTTATTCACCCCTCCACTTT.